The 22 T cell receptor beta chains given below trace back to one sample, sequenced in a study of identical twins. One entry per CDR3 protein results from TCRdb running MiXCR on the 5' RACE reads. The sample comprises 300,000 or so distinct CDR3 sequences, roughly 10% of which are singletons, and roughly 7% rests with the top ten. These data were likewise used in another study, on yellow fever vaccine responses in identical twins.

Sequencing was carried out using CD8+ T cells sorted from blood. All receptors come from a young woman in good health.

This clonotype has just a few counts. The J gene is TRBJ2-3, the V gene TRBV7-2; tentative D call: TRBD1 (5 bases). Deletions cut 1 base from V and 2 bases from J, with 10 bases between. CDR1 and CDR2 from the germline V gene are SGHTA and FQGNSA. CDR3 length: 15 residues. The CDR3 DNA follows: TGTGCCAGCAGCTTAGGACAGACGAACACAGATACGCAGTATTTT. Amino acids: CASSLGQTNTDTQYF. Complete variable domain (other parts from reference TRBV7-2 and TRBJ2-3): GAGVSQSPSNKVTEKGKDVELRCDPISGHTALYWYRQSLGQGLEFLIYFQGNSAPDKSGLPSDRFSAERTGGSVSTLTIQRTQQEDSAVYLCASSLGQTNTDTQYFGPGTRLTVL.

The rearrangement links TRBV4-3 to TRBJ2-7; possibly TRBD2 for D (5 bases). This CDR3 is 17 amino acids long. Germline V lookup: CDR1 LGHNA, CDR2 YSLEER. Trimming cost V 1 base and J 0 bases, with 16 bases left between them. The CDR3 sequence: CASSQGPGASLSYEQYF. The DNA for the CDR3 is TGCGCCAGCAGCCAAGGTCCCGGCGCTAGCCTCTCCTACGAGCAGTACTTC.

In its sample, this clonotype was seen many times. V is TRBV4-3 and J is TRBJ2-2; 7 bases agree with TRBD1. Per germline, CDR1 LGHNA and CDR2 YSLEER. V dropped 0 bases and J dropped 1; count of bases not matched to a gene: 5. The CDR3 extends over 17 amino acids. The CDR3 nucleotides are TGCGCCAGCAGCCAAGACTTCGACAGGGTGAACACCGGGGAGCTGTTTTTT. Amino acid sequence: CASSQDFDRVNTGELFF.

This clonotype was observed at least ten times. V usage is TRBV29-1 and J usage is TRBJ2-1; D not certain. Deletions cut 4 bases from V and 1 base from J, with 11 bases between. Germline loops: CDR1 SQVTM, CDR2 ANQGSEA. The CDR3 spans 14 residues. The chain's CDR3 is CSVVGLTSYNEQFF. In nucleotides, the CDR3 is TGCAGCGTTGTTGGATTGACGTCCTACAATGAGCAGTTCTTC.

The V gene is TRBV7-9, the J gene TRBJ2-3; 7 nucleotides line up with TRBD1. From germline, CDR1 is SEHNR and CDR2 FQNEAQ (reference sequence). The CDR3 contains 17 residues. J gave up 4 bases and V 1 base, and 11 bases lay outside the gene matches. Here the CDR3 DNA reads TGTGCCAGCAGCTTAGTGGCAACAGGGGAATACGCAGATACGCAGTATTTT. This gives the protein CASSLVATGEYADTQYF.

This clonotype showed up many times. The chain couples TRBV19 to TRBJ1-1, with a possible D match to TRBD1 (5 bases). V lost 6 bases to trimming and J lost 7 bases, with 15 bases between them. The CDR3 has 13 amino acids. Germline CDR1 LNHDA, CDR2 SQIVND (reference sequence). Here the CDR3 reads CASSPVRGGEAFF. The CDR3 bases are TGTGCCAGTAGCCCGGTTAGGGGTGGTGAAGCTTTCTTT.

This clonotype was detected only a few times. CDR3: CSAQRLAGSYEQYF. The DNA of the CDR3 is TGCAGTGCTCAGAGACTAGCGGGGAGTTACGAGCAGTACTTC. The chain is built from TRBV20-1 and TRBJ2-7; the match to TRBD2 covers 11 bases. CDR1 and CDR2 (germline): DFQATT, SNEGSKA (reference sequence). The CDR3 is 14 amino acids. V lost 5 bases, J lost 4 bases, and 7 bases stayed unmatched.

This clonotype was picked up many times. Here the CDR3 DNA reads TGTGCCAGCAGCGTCGGGACAGGGCTCAGCACAGATACGCAGTATTTT. Translated, it gives CASSVGTGLSTDTQYF. V gene TRBV9 combines with J gene TRBJ2-3; 9 nucleotides line up with TRBD1. With 2 bases clipped from V and 0 bases from J, the junction kept 4 bases outside the gene matches. CDR1 is SGDLS and CDR2 is YYNGEE in the germline V gene. The CDR3 contains 16 residues. Combining the CDR3 with reference TRBV9 and TRBJ2-3 gives the whole variable domain DSGVTQTPKHLITATGQRVTLRCSPRSGDLSVYWYQQSLDQGLQFLIQYYNGEERAKGNILERFSAQQFPDLHSELNLSSLELGDSALYFCASSVGTGLSTDTQYFGPGTRLTVL.

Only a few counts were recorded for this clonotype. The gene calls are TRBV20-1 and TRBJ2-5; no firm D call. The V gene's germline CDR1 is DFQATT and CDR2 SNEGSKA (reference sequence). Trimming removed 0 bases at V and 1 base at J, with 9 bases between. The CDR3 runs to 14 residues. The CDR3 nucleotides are TGCAGTGCTAGAGATTTGTCGACCCAAGAGACCCAGTACTTC. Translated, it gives CSARDLSTQETQYF.

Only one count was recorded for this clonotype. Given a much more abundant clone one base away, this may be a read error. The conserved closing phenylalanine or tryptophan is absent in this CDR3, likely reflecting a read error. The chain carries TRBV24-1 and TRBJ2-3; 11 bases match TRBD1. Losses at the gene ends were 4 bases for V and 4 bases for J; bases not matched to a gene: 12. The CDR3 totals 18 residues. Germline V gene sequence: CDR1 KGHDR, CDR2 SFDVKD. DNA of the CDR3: TGTGCCACCAGTGACTCCGGGACAGGGGGACCGTTGGCAGATACGCAGTATTAT. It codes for CATSDSGTGGPLADTQYY.

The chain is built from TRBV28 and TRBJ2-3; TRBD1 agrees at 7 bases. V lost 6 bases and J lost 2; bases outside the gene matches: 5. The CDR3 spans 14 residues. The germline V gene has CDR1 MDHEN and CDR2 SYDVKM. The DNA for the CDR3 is TGTGCCAGCAGACAGGGGCCCTCCACAGATACGCAGTATTTT. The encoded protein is CASRQGPSTDTQYF.

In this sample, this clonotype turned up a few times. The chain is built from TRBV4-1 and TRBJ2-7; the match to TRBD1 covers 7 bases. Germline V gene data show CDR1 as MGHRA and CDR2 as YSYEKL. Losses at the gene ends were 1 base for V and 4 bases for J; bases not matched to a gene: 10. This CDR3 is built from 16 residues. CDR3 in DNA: TGCGCCAGCAGCCAAGCCCGGGACAGTGAGGGTTACGAGCAGTACTTC. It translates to CASSQARDSEGYEQYF.

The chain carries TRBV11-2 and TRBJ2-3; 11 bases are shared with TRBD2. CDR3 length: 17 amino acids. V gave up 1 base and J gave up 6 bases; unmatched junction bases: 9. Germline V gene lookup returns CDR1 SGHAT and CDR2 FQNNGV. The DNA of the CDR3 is TGTGCCAGCAGCTTAGGATTGGGACTAGCGGTCTCCGATACGCAGTATTTT. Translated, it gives CASSLGLGLAVSDTQYF.

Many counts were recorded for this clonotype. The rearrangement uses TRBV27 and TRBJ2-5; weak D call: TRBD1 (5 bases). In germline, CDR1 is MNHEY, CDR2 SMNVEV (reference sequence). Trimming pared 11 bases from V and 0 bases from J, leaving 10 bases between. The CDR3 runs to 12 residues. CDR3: CASSDNQETQYF. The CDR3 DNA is TGTGCCTCGTCGGACAACCAAGAGACCCAGTACTTC.

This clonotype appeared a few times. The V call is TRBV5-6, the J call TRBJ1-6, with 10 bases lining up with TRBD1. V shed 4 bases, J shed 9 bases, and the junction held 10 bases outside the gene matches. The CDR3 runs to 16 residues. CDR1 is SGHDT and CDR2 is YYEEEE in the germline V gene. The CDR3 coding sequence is TGTGCCAGCAGCACCTTTCGACAGGGGGCAAGTTCACCCCTCCACTTT. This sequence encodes CASSTFRQGASSPLHF.

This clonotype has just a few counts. CDR3 DNA: TGCAGCGTTGAAGTAGCATTCAGGGAGCAGTTCTTC. Protein sequence: CSVEVAFREQFF. V and J are TRBV29-1 and TRBJ2-1; D ambiguous. Trimming removed 1 base at V and 10 bases at J, with 11 bases between. This CDR3 has 12 amino acids. From germline, CDR1 is SQVTM and CDR2 ANQGSEA.

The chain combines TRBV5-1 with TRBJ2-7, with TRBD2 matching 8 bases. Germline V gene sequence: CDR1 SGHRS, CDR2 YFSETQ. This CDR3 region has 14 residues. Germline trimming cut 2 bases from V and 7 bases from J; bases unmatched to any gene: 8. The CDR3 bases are TGCGCCAGCAGCTTACGGGAGGGCCGTAGGGAGCAGTACTTC. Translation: CASSLREGRREQYF.

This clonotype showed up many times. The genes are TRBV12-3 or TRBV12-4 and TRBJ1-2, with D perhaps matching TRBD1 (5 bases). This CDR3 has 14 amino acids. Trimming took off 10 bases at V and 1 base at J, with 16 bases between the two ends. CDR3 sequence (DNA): TGTGCCACCGCTTGGGGGAGCAATAACTATGGCTACACCTTC. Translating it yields CATAWGSNNYGYTF.

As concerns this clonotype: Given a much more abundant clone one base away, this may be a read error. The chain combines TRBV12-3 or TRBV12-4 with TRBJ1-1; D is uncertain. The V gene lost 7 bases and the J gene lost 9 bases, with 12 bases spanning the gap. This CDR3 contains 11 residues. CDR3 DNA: TGTGCCAGCACCCAGGAGGATCAAGCTTTCTTT. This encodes CASTQEDQAFF.

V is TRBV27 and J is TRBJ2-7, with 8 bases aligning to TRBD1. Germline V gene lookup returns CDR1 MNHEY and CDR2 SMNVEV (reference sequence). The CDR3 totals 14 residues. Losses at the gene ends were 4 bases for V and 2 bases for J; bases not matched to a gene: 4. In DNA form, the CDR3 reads TGTGCCAGCAGTTATACAGGGGGAACCTACGAGCAGTACTTC. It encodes CASSYTGGTYEQYF.

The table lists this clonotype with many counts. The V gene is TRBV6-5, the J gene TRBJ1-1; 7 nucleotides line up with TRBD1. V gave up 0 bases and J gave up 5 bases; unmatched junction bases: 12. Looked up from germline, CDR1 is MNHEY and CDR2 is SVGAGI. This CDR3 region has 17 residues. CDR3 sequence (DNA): TGTGCCAGCAGTTACTCCCCCTCAGGGGGAGGGCGTACTGAAGCTTTCTTT. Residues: CASSYSPSGGGRTEAFF.

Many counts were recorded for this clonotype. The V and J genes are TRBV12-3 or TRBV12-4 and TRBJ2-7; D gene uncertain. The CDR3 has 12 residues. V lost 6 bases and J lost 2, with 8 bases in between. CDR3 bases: TGTGCCAGCAGCTTAACCGCCTACGAGCAGTACTTC. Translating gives CASSLTAYEQYF.